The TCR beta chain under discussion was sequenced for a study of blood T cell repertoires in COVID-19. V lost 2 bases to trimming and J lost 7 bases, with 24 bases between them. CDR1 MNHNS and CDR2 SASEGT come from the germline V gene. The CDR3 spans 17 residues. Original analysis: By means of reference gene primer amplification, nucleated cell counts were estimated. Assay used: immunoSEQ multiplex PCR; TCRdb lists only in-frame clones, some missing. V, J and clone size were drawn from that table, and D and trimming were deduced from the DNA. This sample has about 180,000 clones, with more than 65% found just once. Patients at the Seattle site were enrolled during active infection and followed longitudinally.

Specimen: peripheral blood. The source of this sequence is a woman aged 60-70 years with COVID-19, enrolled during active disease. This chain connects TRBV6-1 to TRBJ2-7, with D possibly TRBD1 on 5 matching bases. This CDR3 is CASSENLIAAGYGEQYF. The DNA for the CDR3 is TGTGCCAGCAGTGAAAATTTGATCGCTGCAGGGTACGGAGAGCAGTACTTC.